This T cell receptor beta chain was obtained from a study of T cell changes during pregnancy in multiple sclerosis. CDR1 and CDR2 (germline): SGHRS, YFSETQ. CDR3 length: 15 amino acids. V lost 4 bases to trimming and J lost 9 bases, with 17 bases between them. TCRdb's copy holds only in-frame clones and misses some; the assay was immunoSEQ multiplex PCR. The sample has around 61,000 clones, under 95% seen once. The receptor was derived from a female donor in good health, enrolled as a control in a pregnancy study. The chain uses TRBV5-1 and TRBJ1-6; D possibly corresponds to TRBD1 (6 bases). The specimen was peripheral blood, collected in the third trimester of pregnancy. DNA for the CDR3: TGCGCCAGCAGCCCGGCGGGGGCGCAGGGTTCACCCCTCCACTTT. This codes for CASSPAGAQGSPLHF. Variable domain in full (rest from reference TRBV5-1 and TRBJ1-6): KAGVTQTPRYLIKTRGQQVTLSCSPISGHRSVSWYQQTPGQGLQFLFEYFSETQRNKGNFPGRFSGRQFSNSRSEMNVSTLELGDSALYLCASSPAGAQGSPLHFGNGTRLTVT.